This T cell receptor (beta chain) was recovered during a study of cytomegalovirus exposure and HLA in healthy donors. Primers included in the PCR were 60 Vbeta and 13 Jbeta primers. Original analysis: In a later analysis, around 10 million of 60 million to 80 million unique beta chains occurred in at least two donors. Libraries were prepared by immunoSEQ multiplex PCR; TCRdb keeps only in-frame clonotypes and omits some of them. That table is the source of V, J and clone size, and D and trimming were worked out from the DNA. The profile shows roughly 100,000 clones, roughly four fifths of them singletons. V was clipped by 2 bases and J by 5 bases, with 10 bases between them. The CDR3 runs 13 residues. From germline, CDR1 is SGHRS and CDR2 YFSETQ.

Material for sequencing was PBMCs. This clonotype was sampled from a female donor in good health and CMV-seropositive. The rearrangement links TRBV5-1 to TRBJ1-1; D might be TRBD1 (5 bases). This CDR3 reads CASSFLGDTEAFF. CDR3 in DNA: TGCGCCAGCAGCTTTTTAGGGGATACTGAAGCTTTCTTT.